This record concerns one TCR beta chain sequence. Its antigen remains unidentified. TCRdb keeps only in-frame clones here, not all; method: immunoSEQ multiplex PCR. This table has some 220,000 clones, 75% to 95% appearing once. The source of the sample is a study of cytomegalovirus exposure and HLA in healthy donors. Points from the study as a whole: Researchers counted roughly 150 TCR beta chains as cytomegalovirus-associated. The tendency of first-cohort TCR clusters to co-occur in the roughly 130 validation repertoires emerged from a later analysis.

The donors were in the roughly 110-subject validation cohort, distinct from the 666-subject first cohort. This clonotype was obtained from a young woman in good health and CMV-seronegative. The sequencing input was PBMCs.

The CDR3 region has the DNA TGTGCCAGCAGAAACCCAGGGGGGACGACTAATGAAAAACTGTTTTTT. Encoded protein: CASRNPGGTTNEKLFF. This chain links TRBV2 with TRBJ1-4; 7 nucleotides match TRBD1. Per the germline V gene, CDR1 is SNHLY and CDR2 is FYNNEI. This CDR3 has 16 residues. The V gene end was trimmed by 6 bases and the J gene end by 2 bases; junction bases not matched to a gene: 9.